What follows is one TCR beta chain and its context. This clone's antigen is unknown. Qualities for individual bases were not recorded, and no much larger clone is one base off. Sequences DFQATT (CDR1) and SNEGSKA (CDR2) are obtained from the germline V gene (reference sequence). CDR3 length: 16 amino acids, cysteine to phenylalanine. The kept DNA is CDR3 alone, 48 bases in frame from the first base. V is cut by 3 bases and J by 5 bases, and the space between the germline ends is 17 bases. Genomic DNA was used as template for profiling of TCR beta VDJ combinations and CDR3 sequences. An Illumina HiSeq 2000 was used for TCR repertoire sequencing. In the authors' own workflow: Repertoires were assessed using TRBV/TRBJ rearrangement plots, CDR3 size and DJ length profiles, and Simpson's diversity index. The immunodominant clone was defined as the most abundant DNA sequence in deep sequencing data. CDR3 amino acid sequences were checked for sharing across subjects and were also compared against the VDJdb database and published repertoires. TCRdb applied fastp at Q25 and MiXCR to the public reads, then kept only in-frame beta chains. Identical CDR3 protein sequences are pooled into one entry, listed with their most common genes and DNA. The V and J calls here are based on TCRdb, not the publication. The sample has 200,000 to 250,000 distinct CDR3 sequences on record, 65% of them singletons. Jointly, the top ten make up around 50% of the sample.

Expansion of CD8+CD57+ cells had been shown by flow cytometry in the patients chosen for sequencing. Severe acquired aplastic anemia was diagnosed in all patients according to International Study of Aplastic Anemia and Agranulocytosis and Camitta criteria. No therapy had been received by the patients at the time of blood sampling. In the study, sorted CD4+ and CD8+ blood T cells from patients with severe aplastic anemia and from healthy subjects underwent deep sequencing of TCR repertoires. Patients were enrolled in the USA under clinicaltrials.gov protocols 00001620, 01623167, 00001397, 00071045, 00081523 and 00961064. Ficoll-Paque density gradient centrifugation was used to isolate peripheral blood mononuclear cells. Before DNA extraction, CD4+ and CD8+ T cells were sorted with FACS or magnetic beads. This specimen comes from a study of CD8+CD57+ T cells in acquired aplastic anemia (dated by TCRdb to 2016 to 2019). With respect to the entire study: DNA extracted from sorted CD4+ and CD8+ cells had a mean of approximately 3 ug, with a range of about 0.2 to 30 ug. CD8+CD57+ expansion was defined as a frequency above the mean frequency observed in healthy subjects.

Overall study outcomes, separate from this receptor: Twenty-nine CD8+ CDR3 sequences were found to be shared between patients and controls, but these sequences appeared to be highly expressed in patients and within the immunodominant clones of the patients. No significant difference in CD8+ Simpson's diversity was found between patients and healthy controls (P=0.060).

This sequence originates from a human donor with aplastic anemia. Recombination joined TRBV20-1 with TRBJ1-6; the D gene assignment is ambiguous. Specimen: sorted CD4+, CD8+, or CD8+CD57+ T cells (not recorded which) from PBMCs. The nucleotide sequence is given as TGCAGTGCTAGGTACCCCAGGAGGTCGGATAATTCACCCCTCCACTTT. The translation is CSARYPRRSDNSPLHF.